The 30 T cell receptor beta chains below all came from one sample that was sequenced in a study of blood T cell repertoires in COVID-19. Method: immunoSEQ multiplex PCR; TCRdb's copy keeps in-frame clones and lacks some. In the table there are some 160,000 clones, roughly 90% of which are singletons. Material: PBMCs or T cells enriched from blood (not recorded which). Every receptor here comes from a woman aged 50 to 60 who had recovered from COVID-19.

V gene TRBV6-5 combines with J gene TRBJ2-2; TRBD1 might be the D (6 bases). V gave up 6 bases and J gave up 4 bases, with 15 bases separating them. The CDR3 consists of 15 residues. CDR1 and CDR2 from the germline V gene are MNHEY and SVGAGI. The CDR3 DNA sequence: TGTGCCAGCAGCCAGGTCCTAGGGGGCACCGGGGAGCTGTTTTTT. Protein product: CASSQVLGGTGELFF.

The gene calls are TRBV5-8 and TRBJ2-2, with unresolved D. This CDR3 comprises 13 residues. Germline V gene lookup returns CDR1 SGHTS and CDR2 YDEGEE. The V end was cut by 0 bases, the J end by 6 bases, with 6 bases between. Written as DNA, the CDR3 is TGTGCCAGCAGCTTGGTTCTCCCCGGGGAGCTGTTTTTT. Its protein product is CASSLVLPGELFF.

The rearrangement uses TRBV11-3 and TRBJ2-1, with 8 nucleotides matching TRBD2. The ends lost 7 bases at V and 6 bases at J; junction bases unmatched: 8. Germline CDR1 SGHNT, CDR2 YENEEA. The CDR3 runs 14 residues. CDR3 sequence reads: CASKGAGALNEQFF. The CDR3 nucleotides are TGTGCCAGCAAGGGAGCGGGGGCGCTCAATGAGCAGTTCTTC.

This chain links TRBV7-2 with TRBJ2-1; TRBD1 matches at 7 bases. The CDR3 contains 15 residues. J was trimmed by 2 bases and V by 1 base; bases with no gene match: 2. CDR1 is SGHTA, CDR2 FQGNSA, per germline. In DNA, the CDR3 is TGTGCCAGCAGCTTAGTTCAGGGGGCCTACAATGAGCAGTTCTTC. Translation: CASSLVQGAYNEQFF.

V is TRBV18 and J is TRBJ1-5; D gene unclear. Germline V lookup: CDR1 KGHSH, CDR2 LQKENI. The CDR3 is 14 residues long. The V end was cut by 5 bases, the J end by 4 bases, with 12 bases between. The CDR3 nucleotides are TGTGCCAGCTCAGAACTTCGGGAAAATCAGCCCCAGCATTTT. Amino acid sequence: CASSELRENQPQHF.

The CDR3 spells CASMGGRDTEAFF. The CDR3, as DNA: TGTGCCAGCATGGGCGGGCGCGATACTGAAGCTTTCTTT. The chain carries TRBV2 and TRBJ1-1; D is uncertain. Germline V gene lookup returns CDR1 SNHLY and CDR2 FYNNEI. The CDR3 length is 13 residues. The ends were cut back, 7 bases at V and 5 bases at J, with 14 bases in the middle.

This chain connects TRBV3-1 (or the pseudogene TRBV3-2) to TRBJ1-4; D gene unclear. Germline V gene sequence: CDR1 LGHDT, CDR2 YNNKEL (reference sequence). There are 14 residues in the CDR3. Trimming removed 1 base at V and 5 bases at J, with 8 bases between. This CDR3 reads CASSQVRLNEKLFF. The CDR3, as DNA: TGTGCCAGCAGCCAAGTTCGACTCAATGAAAAACTGTTTTTT.

The chain uses TRBV18 and TRBJ2-7; possibly TRBD1 for D (5 bases). The CDR3 is 13 amino acids. Trimming stripped 1 base from V and 4 bases from J, with 8 bases between. Germline CDR1 and CDR2: KGHSH and LQKENI. CDR3 sequence (DNA): TGTGCCAGCTCACCACAGCAGGGTTACGAGCAGTACTTC. As protein: CASSPQQGYEQYF. The whole variable domain, remainder taken from reference TRBV18 and TRBJ2-7, is NAGVMQNPRHLVRRRGQEARLRCSPMKGHSHVYWYRQLPEEGLKFMVYLQKENIIDESGMPKERFSAEFPKEGPSILRIQQVVRGDSAAYFCASSPQQGYEQYFGPGTRLTVT.

J is TRBJ1-5 and V is TRBV19, with D unresolved. Deletions cut 2 bases from V and 7 bases from J, with 18 bases between. The length of the CDR3 is 16 residues. Per germline, CDR1 LNHDA and CDR2 SQIVND (reference sequence). The chain's CDR3 is CASSIPRVPDGQPQHF. In DNA, the CDR3 is TGTGCCAGTAGTATACCGCGGGTCCCCGACGGGCAGCCCCAGCATTTT.

The rearrangement uses TRBV28 and TRBJ2-7; TRBD2 aligns across 8 bases. Germline trimming cut 4 bases from V and 6 bases from J; bases unmatched to any gene: 8. There are 14 residues in the CDR3. The germline gives CDR1 MDHEN, CDR2 SYDVKM. CDR3 DNA: TGTGCCAGCAGTTCACCGGGACTAGACCTCGAGCAGTACTTC. Its translation: CASSSPGLDLEQYF.

Here the CDR3 reads CASSWQGGNNSPLHF. DNA for the CDR3: TGTGCCAGCAGTTGGCAGGGGGGTAATAATTCACCCCTCCACTTT. This chain uses TRBV9 with TRBJ1-6; 7 positions match TRBD1. CDR1 SGDLS and CDR2 YYNGEE come from the germline V gene. The CDR3 has 15 residues. V lost 5 bases, J lost 5 bases, and 7 bases stayed unmatched.

This chain connects TRBV4-2 to TRBJ1-2; D not certain. Germline assignment: CDR1 LGHNA and CDR2 YNFKEQ. The V gene lost 4 bases and the J gene lost 2 bases, with 11 bases spanning the gap. The CDR3 contains 14 residues. This CDR3 reads CASSPLEGNYGYTF. The DNA for the CDR3 is TGTGCCAGCAGCCCCCTCGAGGGCAACTATGGCTACACCTTC.

Notes on this clone: The sample contains more than one DNA sequence encoding this CDR3. V usage is TRBV7-2 and J usage is TRBJ1-4; D not certain. This CDR3 is 15 amino acids long. Trimming cost V 5 bases and J 0 bases, with 10 bases left between them. Germline lookup yields CDR1 SGHTA and CDR2 FQGNSA. CDR3 DNA: TGTGCCAGCAGCCTTACTGGTGCAACTAATGAAAAACTGTTTTTT. It encodes CASSLTGATNEKLFF.

The gene calls are TRBV6-5 and TRBJ1-1, with 9 bases fitting TRBD1. Germline trimming cut 2 bases from V and 0 bases from J; bases unmatched to any gene: 1. Germline assignment: CDR1 MNHEY and CDR2 SVGAGI. CDR3 length: 15 amino acids. The CDR3: CASSYGTGLNTEAFF. The CDR3 DNA is TGTGCCAGCAGTTACGGGACAGGGCTGAACACTGAAGCTTTCTTT.

Of note for this clone: Mismatch with germline at one junction end may stem from a read error. This chain links TRBV7-9 with TRBJ2-7; TRBD1 matches 7 bases. This CDR3 is 14 amino acids long. Looked up from germline, CDR1 is SEHNR and CDR2 is FQNEAQ (reference sequence). The DNA of the CDR3 is TGTGCCAGCAGCTTCCGGGACAGCCCCTACGAGCAGTACTTT. This gives the protein CASSFRDSPYEQYF.

The V call is TRBV6-5, the J call TRBJ2-6; tentatively, D is TRBD2 (6 bases). Deletions cut 10 bases from V and 2 bases from J, with 12 bases between. Germline lookup yields CDR1 MNHEY and CDR2 SVGAGI. This CDR3 spans 14 amino acids. The CDR3 DNA sequence: TGTGCCACCTTTTGGGGGGCTGGGGCCAACGTCCTGACTTTC. This codes for CATFWGAGANVLTF.

The chain uses TRBV5-6 and TRBJ1-2; tentative D call: TRBD1 (5 bases). V lost 0 bases and J 2 bases, leaving 5 bases between the germline ends. This CDR3 has 13 amino acids. Germline V gene lookup returns CDR1 SGHDT and CDR2 YYEEEE. The CDR3 loop is CASSLEGNYGYTF. CDR3 bases: TGTGCCAGCAGCTTGGAGGGGAACTATGGCTACACCTTC.

The chain employs TRBV5-1 and TRBJ2-7; TRBD1 agrees at 7 bases. The CDR3 is 15 residues long. CDR1 SGHRS and CDR2 YFSETQ come from the germline V gene. The V segment lost 4 bases and the J segment 3 bases; nucleotides outside the gene matches: 10. The CDR3 coding sequence is TGCGCCAGCAGCCTCACCGGGACAGCCAACTACGAGCAGTACTTC. Its protein product is CASSLTGTANYEQYF.

The chain employs TRBV3-1 (or the pseudogene TRBV3-2) and TRBJ2-7, with 9 positions matching TRBD2. The CDR3 loop spans 15 amino acids. V was clipped by 4 bases and J by 3 bases; unmatched bases: 7. Looked up from germline, CDR1 is LGHDT and CDR2 is YNNKEL (reference sequence). This chain's CDR3 is CASSLRLAGSYEQYF. The CDR3 DNA reads as TGTGCCAGCAGCCTCAGGCTAGCGGGGAGCTACGAGCAGTACTTC.

The chain recombines TRBV4-2 with TRBJ2-1; a possible D gene is TRBD2 (7 bases). This CDR3 region has 16 residues. V lost 1 base to trimming and J lost 6 bases, with 16 bases between them. Germline CDR1 is LGHNA and CDR2 is YNFKEQ. The CDR3 DNA reads as TGTGCCAGCAGCCAAGGGCGGCGGGGGCTCTCCAATGAGCAGTTCTTC. It yields the protein CASSQGRRGLSNEQFF.

In its sample, this clone was seen a few times. The chain combines TRBV3-1 (or the pseudogene TRBV3-2) with TRBJ2-2; D uncertain. V lost 1 base to trimming and J lost 5 bases, with 11 bases between them. Per germline, CDR1 LGHDT and CDR2 YNNKEL (reference sequence). This CDR3 has 15 residues. The CDR3 here is CASSQGVLVTGELFF. CDR3 bases: TGTGCCAGCAGCCAAGGTGTGTTAGTGACCGGGGAGCTGTTTTTT.

The gene calls are TRBV11-2 and TRBJ1-5, with D uncertain. The ends were cut back, 0 bases at V and 2 bases at J, with 8 bases in the middle. The CDR3 contains 15 residues. Germline CDR1 SGHAT, CDR2 FQNNGV. The CDR3, as DNA: TGTGCCAGCAGCTTAGATCGTCAGGGCAATCAGCCCCAGCATTTT. Residues: CASSLDRQGNQPQHF.

Turning to this clone: The junction and the germline gene differ at one end; a read error may be behind it. The chain combines TRBV7-9 with TRBJ2-2, with 8 bases fitting TRBD1. CDR1 is SEHNR and CDR2 is FQNEAQ in the germline V gene (reference sequence). CDR3 length equals 15 residues. Here the CDR3 reads CASSPRDRNSGELFF. The DNA of the CDR3 is TGTGCCAGCAGCCCCCGGGACAGGAACTCCGGGGAGCTGTTTTTT.

The J gene is TRBJ2-2, the V gene TRBV24-1; TRBD1 matches at 7 bases. The CDR3 totals 13 residues. The junction had 6 bases not matched to a gene; V was cut back by 8 bases and J by 7 bases. From germline, CDR1 is KGHDR and CDR2 SFDVKD. CDR3 nucleotide sequence: TGTGCCACCACCGACAGGGCGGACGGGGAGCTGTTTTTT. Translated, it gives CATTDRADGELFF.

V and J are TRBV15 and TRBJ1-6; 9 bases map to TRBD1. This CDR3 has 16 amino acids. V was pared by 6 bases and J by 9 bases, with 12 bases of the junction left unmatched. CDR1 LNHNV and CDR2 YYDKDF come from the germline V gene (reference sequence). CDR3 sequence reads: CATSNTWGTGSSPLHF. Here the CDR3 DNA reads TGTGCCACCAGTAACACCTGGGGGACAGGGAGTTCACCCCTCCACTTT. Complete variable domain (other parts from reference TRBV15 and TRBJ1-6): DAMVIQNPRYQVTQFGKPVTLSCSQTLNHNVMYWYQQKSSQAPKLLFHYYDKDFNNEADTPDNFQSRRPNTSFCFLDIRSPGLGDTAMYLCATSNTWGTGSSPLHFGNGTRLTVT.

V and J are TRBV10-1 and TRBJ2-3, with D possibly TRBD2 on 7 matching bases. Trimming cost V 6 bases and J 2 bases, with 21 bases left between them. This CDR3 is built from 17 residues. Per germline, CDR1 WNHNN and CDR2 SYGVQD (reference sequence). For the CDR3, the DNA is TGCGCCAGCAGCTATCGGGCACGCGGGGGCCCCACAGATACGCAGTATTTT. Its protein is CASSYRARGGPTDTQYF.

This clone was observed a single time. The rearrangement links TRBV18 to TRBJ1-4; 8 bases agree with TRBD1. The V gene end was trimmed by 3 bases and the J gene end by 6 bases; junction bases not matched to a gene: 18. Germline CDR1 KGHSH, CDR2 LQKENI. The CDR3 is 19 amino acids. The CDR3 DNA sequence: TGTGCCAGCTCACCCCTATCCGACTCTAGACAGGGGATCGATGAAAAACTGTTTTTT. It encodes CASSPLSDSRQGIDEKLFF. The full variable domain, in which reference TRBV18 and TRBJ1-4 provide the parts outside the CDR3, is NAGVMQNPRHLVRRRGQEARLRCSPMKGHSHVYWYRQLPEEGLKFMVYLQKENIIDESGMPKERFSAEFPKEGPSILRIQQVVRGDSAAYFCASSPLSDSRQGIDEKLFFGSGTQLSVL.

This chain uses TRBV2 with TRBJ2-3, with 11 bases aligning to TRBD2. Germline CDR1 is SNHLY and CDR2 is FYNNEI. The CDR3 is 19 amino acids. V lost 2 bases and J lost 0; bases outside the gene matches: 10. CDR3 sequence reads: CASSELAGGPPISTDTQYF. The CDR3 DNA reads TGTGCCAGCAGTGAACTAGCGGGGGGCCCTCCGATTAGCACAGATACGCAGTATTTT.

The rearrangement uses TRBV7-2 and TRBJ1-2, with D unresolved. This CDR3 region has 14 residues. The V gene's germline CDR1 is SGHTA and CDR2 FQGNSA. The germline V and J ends were trimmed by 4 bases and 2 bases, with 11 bases remaining between them. The DNA of the CDR3 is TGTGCCAGCAGCTCCCGGGTTCTCAACTATGGCTACACCTTC. Protein product: CASSSRVLNYGYTF.

The chain couples TRBV6-1 to TRBJ1-4, with D uncertain. The CDR3 is made up of 14 amino acids. V lost 3 bases, J lost 5 bases, and 10 bases lay in between. The V gene's germline CDR1 is MNHNS and CDR2 SASEGT. This CDR3 is CASSDRDPNEKLFF. The DNA for the CDR3 is TGTGCCAGCAGTGACCGGGATCCGAATGAAAAACTGTTTTTT.